The T cell receptor (beta chain) under discussion was sequenced for a study of long-term antiretroviral therapy in people with HIV. Study as a whole: By about a decade, the earliest samples predate the 2015 immediate-ART recommendation.

Clinicians in the United States treated all participants with HIV. Note on this clone: Its antigen is as yet unknown.

Regarding the study as a whole: Older ART regimens may have been in use when blood was drawn between the mid-2000s and the late 2010s. Repertoire composition at all time points was dominated by clones that had expanded before ART.

The assay, immunoSEQ v3.0, was run at survey level. Clones were read by immunoSEQ multiplex PCR, and TCRdb kept only the in-frame ones, dropping some. In the table there are about 39,000 clones, approximately 87% of which are singletons. The germline gives CDR1 SGDLS, CDR2 YYNGEE. Trimming stripped 0 bases from V and 3 bases from J, with 10 bases between. The CDR3 is 15 residues long. This clonotype was obtained from a woman aged 45-65 years with HIV. Source: unsorted PBMCs, taken 1.2 years after starting antiretroviral therapy. V is TRBV9 and J is TRBJ1-3, with D hard to call. Written as DNA, the CDR3 is TGTGCCAGCAGCGTAGGAGGAACATTTGGAAACACCATATATTTT. It yields the protein CASSVGGTFGNTIYF. Supplemented by reference TRBV9 and TRBJ1-3, the full variable domain reads DSGVTQTPKHLITATGQRVTLRCSPRSGDLSVYWYQQSLDQGLQFLIQYYNGEERAKGNILERFSAQQFPDLHSELNLSSLELGDSALYFCASSVGGTFGNTIYFGEGSWLTVV.